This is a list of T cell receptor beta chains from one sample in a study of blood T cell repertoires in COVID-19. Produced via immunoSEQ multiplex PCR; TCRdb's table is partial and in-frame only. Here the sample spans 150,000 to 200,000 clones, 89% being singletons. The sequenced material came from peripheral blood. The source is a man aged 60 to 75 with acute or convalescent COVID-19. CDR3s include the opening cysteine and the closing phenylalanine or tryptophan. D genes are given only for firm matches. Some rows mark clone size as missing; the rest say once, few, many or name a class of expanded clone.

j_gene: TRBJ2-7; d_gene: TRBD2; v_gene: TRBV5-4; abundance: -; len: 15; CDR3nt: TGTGCCAGCAGCTTGTTAGCGGGGGGGCCCTACGAGCAGTACTTC; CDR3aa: CASSLLAGGPYEQYF
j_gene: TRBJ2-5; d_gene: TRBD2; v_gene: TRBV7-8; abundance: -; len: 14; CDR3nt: TGTGCCAGCAGCCCGGGACTACCCGTAGAGACCCAGTACTTC; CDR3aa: CASSPGLPVETQYF
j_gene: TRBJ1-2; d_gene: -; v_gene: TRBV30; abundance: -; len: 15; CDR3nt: TGTGCCTGGAGTGGGGCAGGGCCCTCTAACTATGGCTACACCTTC; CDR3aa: CAWSGAGPSNYGYTF
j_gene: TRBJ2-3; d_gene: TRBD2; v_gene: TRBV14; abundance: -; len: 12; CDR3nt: TGTGCCAGCAGCCAAGGGACTAGCGTGGCGTATTTT; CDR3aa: CASSQGTSVAYF
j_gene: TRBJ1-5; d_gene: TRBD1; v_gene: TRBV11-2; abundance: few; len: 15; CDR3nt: TGTGCCAGCAGCGCGGACAGGGGACACAATCAGCCCCAGCATTTT; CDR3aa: CASSADRGHNQPQHF
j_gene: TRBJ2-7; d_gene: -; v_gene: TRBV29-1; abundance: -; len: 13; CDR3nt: TGCAGCGCCGTTAACTCATGGTCCCACGAGCAGTACTTC; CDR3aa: CSAVNSWSHEQYF
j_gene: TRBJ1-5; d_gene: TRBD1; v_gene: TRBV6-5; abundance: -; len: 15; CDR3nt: TGTGCCAGCAGCGCCGACAGGGGTAGCAATCAGCCCCAGCATTTT; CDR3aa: CASSADRGSNQPQHF
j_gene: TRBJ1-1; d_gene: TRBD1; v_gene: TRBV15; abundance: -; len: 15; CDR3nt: TGTGCCACCAGCAGAGATTACCAGGGGGGCACTGAAGCTTTCTTT; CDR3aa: CATSRDYQGGTEAFF
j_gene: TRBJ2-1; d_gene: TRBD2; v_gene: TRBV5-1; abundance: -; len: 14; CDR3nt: TGCGCCAGCAGCTCGGGGCGGGGGTACAATGAGCAGTTCTTC; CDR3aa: CASSSGRGYNEQFF
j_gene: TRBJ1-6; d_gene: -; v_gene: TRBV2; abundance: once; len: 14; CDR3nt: TGTGCCAGCACGTGGTACAGGGACCAATCACCCCTCCACTTT; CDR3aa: CASTWYRDQSPLHF
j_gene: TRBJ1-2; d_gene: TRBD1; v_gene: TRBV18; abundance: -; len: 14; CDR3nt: TGTGCCAGCTCCTCGACAGGGGGAAACTATGGCTACACCTTC; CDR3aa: CASSSTGGNYGYTF
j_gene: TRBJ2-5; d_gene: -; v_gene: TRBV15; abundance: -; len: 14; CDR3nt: TGTGCCACCAGCCAGAGCACTAAATTAGAGACCCAGTACTTC; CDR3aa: CATSQSTKLETQYF
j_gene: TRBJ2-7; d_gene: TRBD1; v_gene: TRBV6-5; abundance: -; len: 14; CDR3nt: TGTGCCAGCAGGGGGGACAGGGGAGGCTACGAGCAGTACTTC; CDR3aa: CASRGDRGGYEQYF
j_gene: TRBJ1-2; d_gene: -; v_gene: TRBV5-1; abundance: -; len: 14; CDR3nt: TGCGCCAGCAGCCCAGAGGCAGCGAACTATGGCTACACCTTC; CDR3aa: CASSPEAANYGYTF
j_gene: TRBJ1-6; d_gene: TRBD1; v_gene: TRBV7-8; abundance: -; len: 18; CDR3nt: TGTGCCAGCAGCCGGTGGGACAGGGGTAGGTCCTATAATTCACCCCTCCACTTT; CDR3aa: CASSRWDRGRSYNSPLHF
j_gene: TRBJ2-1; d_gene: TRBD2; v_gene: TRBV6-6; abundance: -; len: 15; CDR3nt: TGTGCCAGCAGAGGACTAGCGGGGGGAATAAATGAGCAGTTCTTC; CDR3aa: CASRGLAGGINEQFF
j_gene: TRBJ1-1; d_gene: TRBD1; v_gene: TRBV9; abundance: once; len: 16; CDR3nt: TGTGCCAGCAGCGCCCGACCGGACAGGATGAACACTGAAGCTTTCTTT; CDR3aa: CASSARPDRMNTEAFF
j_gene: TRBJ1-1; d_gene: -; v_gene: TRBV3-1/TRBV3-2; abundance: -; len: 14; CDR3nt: TGTGCCAGCAGCCCTTTACTAGGGGGCACTGAAGCTTTCTTT; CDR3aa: CASSPLLGGTEAFF
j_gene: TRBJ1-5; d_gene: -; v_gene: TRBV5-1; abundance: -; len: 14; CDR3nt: TGCGCCAGCAGCTTGGGCGGCGGCAATCAGCCCCAGCATTTT; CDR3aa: CASSLGGGNQPQHF
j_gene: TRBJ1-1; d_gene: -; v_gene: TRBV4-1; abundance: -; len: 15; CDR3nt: TGCGCCAGCAGCCAAGAAGCCAGGCAGGGGACTGAAGCTTTCTTT; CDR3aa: CASSQEARQGTEAFF
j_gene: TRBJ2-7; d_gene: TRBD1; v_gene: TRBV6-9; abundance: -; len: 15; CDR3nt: TGTGCCAGGACAGGGGATGGGATAGCCTACGAAGAGCAGTACTTC; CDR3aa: CARTGDGIAYEEQYF
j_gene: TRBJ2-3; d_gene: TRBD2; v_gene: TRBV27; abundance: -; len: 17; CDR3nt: TGTGCCAGCAGTTTATCGGTAGGGCTAGCGGTGACAGATACGCAGTATTTT; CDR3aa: CASSLSVGLAVTDTQYF
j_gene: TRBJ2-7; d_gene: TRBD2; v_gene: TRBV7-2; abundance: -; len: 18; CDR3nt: TGTGCCAGCAGGCAGGGGGCATGGACTAGCGGGGGCTCCTACGAGCAGTACTTC; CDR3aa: CASRQGAWTSGGSYEQYF
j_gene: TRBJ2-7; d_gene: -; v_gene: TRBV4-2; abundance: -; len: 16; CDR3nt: TGTGCCAGCAGCTTAAATAGGAGGGGGGGCTTTGGCGAGCAGTACTTC; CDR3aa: CASSLNRRGGFGEQYF
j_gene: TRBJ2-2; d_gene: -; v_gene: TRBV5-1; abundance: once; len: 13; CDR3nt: TGCGCCAGCAGCTTGGCCGGGACCGGGGAGCTGTTTTTT; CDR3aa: CASSLAGTGELFF
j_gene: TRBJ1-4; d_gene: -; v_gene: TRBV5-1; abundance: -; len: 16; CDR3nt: TGCGCCAGCAGCCCAACGGGTATGATATATAGTGAAAAACTGTTTTTT; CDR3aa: CASSPTGMIYSEKLFF
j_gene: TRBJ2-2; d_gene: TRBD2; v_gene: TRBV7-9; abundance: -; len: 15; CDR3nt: TGTGCCAGCAGCCTTGAGACTAGCTACACCGGGGAGCTGTTTTTT; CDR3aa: CASSLETSYTGELFF
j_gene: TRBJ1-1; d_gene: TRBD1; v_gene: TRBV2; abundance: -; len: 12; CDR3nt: TGTGCCAGCCTATTAACAGGGGGAGAAGCTTTCTTT; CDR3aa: CASLLTGGEAFF
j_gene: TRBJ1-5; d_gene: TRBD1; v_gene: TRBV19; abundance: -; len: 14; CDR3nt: TGTGCCAGTGGGGACAGGGCCGGCAATCAGCCCCAGCATTTT; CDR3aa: CASGDRAGNQPQHF
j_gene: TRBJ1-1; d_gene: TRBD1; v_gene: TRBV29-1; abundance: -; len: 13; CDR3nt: TGCAGCGTCAAACAGGGGGGCAACACTGAAGCTTTCTTT; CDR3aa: CSVKQGGNTEAFF
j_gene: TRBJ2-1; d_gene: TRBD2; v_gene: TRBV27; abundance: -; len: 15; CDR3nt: TGTGCCAGCAGTTCCGGGGCGGGGGCCTACAATGAGCAGTTCTTC; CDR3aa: CASSSGAGAYNEQFF
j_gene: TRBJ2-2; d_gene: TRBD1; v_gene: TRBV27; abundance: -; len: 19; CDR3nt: TGTGCCAGCAGTCCACCTCCTCTTAGGGGGCTCTATAAAGGCGGGGAGCTGTTTTTT; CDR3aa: CASSPPPLRGLYKGGELFF
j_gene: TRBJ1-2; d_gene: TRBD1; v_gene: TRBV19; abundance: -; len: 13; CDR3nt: TGTGCCAGTAGTCCTTCGACAGGGAATGGCTACACCTTC; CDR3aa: CASSPSTGNGYTF
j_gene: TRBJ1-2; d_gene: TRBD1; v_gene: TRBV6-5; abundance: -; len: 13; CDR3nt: TGTGCCAGCACCCCCGGACAGGGCTATGGCTACACCTTC; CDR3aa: CASTPGQGYGYTF
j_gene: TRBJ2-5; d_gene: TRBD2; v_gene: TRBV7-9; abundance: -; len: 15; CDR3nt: TGTGCCAGCAGCCTCGGACTAGCGTTACAAGAGACCCAGTACTTC; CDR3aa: CASSLGLALQETQYF
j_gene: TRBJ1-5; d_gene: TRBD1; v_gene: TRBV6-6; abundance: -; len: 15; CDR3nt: TGTGCCAGCGGGAGACAGGGGGCCGGCAATCAGCCCCAGCATTTT; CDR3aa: CASGRQGAGNQPQHF
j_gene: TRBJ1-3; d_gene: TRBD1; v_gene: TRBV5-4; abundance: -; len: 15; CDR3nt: TGTGCCAGCAGCTCGACAGGGGGTACTGGAAACACCATATATTTT; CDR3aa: CASSSTGGTGNTIYF